These T cell receptor beta chains were read from a single sample in a study of response to subunit inactivated influenza vaccine. MiXCR, run by TCRdb on the RT-PCR reads, gives a single entry per CDR3 protein. The top ten hold approximately 11% of the sample, which has hundreds of thousands of distinct CDR3 sequences, around a sixth seen once. The sample in question was PBMCs from blood, obtained more than 4 days after vaccination. These receptors came from a man aged 50 or older who received an inactivated influenza vaccine. The CDR3 runs from the conserved cysteine through the conserved F or W. The order of the fields is clone size, J gene, V gene, D gene, CDR3 DNA, CDR3 protein. A D gene is named only where the DNA matches it firmly. The size field is filled for only some rows; it gives once, few, many or a size class.

.	TRBJ2-3	TRBV7-2	.	TGTGCCAGCAGCAATCGGGGGCCCACAGATACGCAGTATTTT	CASSNRGPTDTQYF
.	TRBJ1-4	TRBV6-5	.	TGTGCCAGCAGTTATGATGGGATTGAAAAACTGTTTTTT	CASSYDGIEKLFF
.	TRBJ2-5	TRBV7-8	.	TGTGCCAGCAGCCCCCGCCGGTGGGTGCTACAAGAGACCCAGTACTTC	CASSPRRWVLQETQYF
few	TRBJ2-1	TRBV11-1	TRBD2	TGTGCCAGCAGCCCTAGGGGGGCTAGCGGGAGGGCCTCCTACAATGAGCAGTTCTTC	CASSPRGASGRASYNEQFF
many	TRBJ1-1	TRBV20-1	.	TGCAGTGCTCCTCAGGGCTTCCATGAAGCTTTCTTT	CSAPQGFHEAFF
few	TRBJ2-5	TRBV6-6	TRBD1	TGTGCCGGTCGGACAGGGAACCAAGAGACCCAGTACTTC	CAGRTGNQETQYF
few	TRBJ2-3	TRBV6-5	.	TGTGCCAGCAGTTACCCGACGGGGGGCGCAACAGATACGCAGTATTTT	CASSYPTGGATDTQYF
.	TRBJ2-2	TRBV5-6	TRBD1	TGTGCCAGCAGCGAGGACAGGGGGCCCGGGGAGCTGTTTTTT	CASSEDRGPGELFF
.	TRBJ2-5	TRBV7-6	TRBD1	TGTGCCAGCAGTTGGACCGGGACAGGGGAAATGGAGGAGACCCAGTACTTC	CASSWTGTGEMEETQYF
few	TRBJ2-3	TRBV5-1	TRBD1	TGCGCCAGCAACAGGGGTTCCACTAGCACAGATACGCAGTATTTT	CASNRGSTSTDTQYF
few	TRBJ1-1	TRBV5-1	TRBD1	TGCGCCAGCAGAGGAATGGGACAGGGTGGCACTGAAGCTTTCTTT	CASRGMGQGGTEAFF
many	TRBJ2-5	TRBV5-1	.	TGCGCCAGCAGCACGGGACACGGCGAGACCCAGTACTTC	CASSTGHGETQYF
.	TRBJ2-7	TRBV5-1	.	TGCGCCAGCAAGCTTGAGGCGGCGACCTACGAGCAGTACTTC	CASKLEAATYEQYF
.	TRBJ2-5	TRBV5-1	.	TGCGCCAGCAGCTTGGAGGGGGGCGCGGAGACCCAGTACTTC	CASSLEGGAETQYF
.	TRBJ2-2	TRBV9	TRBD2	TGTGCCAGCAGCGTAGAACTAGCGGGGGGCACCGGGGAGCTGTTTTTT	CASSVELAGGTGELFF
.	TRBJ1-1	TRBV28	.	TGTGCCAGCCACCCGCCGAGGGTAGCCACTGAAGCTTTCTTT	CASHPPRVATEAFF
few	TRBJ2-5	TRBV10-2	.	TGCGCCAGCAGTGTAGGCAGGGGCCCTCCCGAGACCCAGTACTTC	CASSVGRGPPETQYF
many	TRBJ2-4	TRBV5-1	.	TGCGCCAGCAGCTTGCAGGAGGGTCACTCCAAAAACATTCAGTACTTC	CASSLQEGHSKNIQYF
few	TRBJ2-3	TRBV5-5	TRBD2	TGTGCCAGCAGCTTGGGAGCGGGGGGACGGGCAGATACGCAGTATTTT	CASSLGAGGRADTQYF
.	TRBJ2-5	TRBV9	.	TGTGCCAGCAGCGTAGTGGGGGTGGAGACCCAGTACTTC	CASSVVGVETQYF
few	TRBJ2-6	TRBV25-1	.	TGTGCCAGCAGTGAATCCCGCTACTCTGGGGCCAACGTCCTGACTTTC	CASSESRYSGANVLTF
.	TRBJ2-7	TRBV28	TRBD1	TGTGCCAGCAGTTCTCACGGGACAGGGGAGCACGAGCAGTACTTC	CASSSHGTGEHEQYF
.	TRBJ2-1	TRBV20-1	TRBD2	TGCAGTGCTAGGGCCTGGGGGGGAAGGCTTTACAATGAGCAGTTCTTC	CSARAWGGRLYNEQFF
few	TRBJ1-3	TRBV11-2	.	TGTGCCAGCAGAAAACTAGGGGGGGTCTCTGGAAACACCATATATTTT	CASRKLGGVSGNTIYF
few	TRBJ2-1	TRBV5-6	.	TGTGCCAGCAGCTTGCTCAACAGGAATGAGCAGTTCTTC	CASSLLNRNEQFF
.	TRBJ2-2	TRBV7-2	TRBD2	TGTGCCAGCAGGATCGGGGGGGCCGGCACCGGGGAGCTGTTTTTT	CASRIGGAGTGELFF
few	TRBJ2-1	TRBV7-9	.	TGTGCCAGCAGCTTATTCCCAGGGATTAATGAGCAGTTCTTC	CASSLFPGINEQFF
.	TRBJ2-5	TRBV25-1	.	TGTGCCAGCAGTGACCCCGTTCGGTGGGGTGGTCCCCAGGGGGGATTTAAAGAGACCCAGTACTTC	CASSDPVRWGGPQGGFKETQYF
few	TRBJ2-7	TRBV20-1	.	TGCAGTGCTAGAGCTCCGGGACTGACGACCTACGAGCAGTACTTC	CSARAPGLTTYEQYF
.	TRBJ2-1	TRBV5-1	TRBD1	TGCGCCAGCAGCTTGGATGGGCAGGGGGCAAATGAGCAGTTCTTC	CASSLDGQGANEQFF
few	TRBJ2-7	TRBV29-1	TRBD1	TGCAGCGCTATTCTGACAGGGGGCTACGAGCAGTACTTC	CSAILTGGYEQYF
many	TRBJ2-1	TRBV10-3	TRBD2	TGTGCCATCGGACCAAGCGGGGACAATGAGCAGTTCTTC	CAIGPSGDNEQFF
few	TRBJ2-1	TRBV19	.	TGTGCCAGTATGGAGGGGAGGACTAATGAGCAGTTCTTC	CASMEGRTNEQFF
few	TRBJ2-2	TRBV6-2/TRBV6-3	.	TGTGCCAGCAGATTCAGGGCTTCCTCCGGGGAGCTGTTTTTT	CASRFRASSGELFF
few	TRBJ1-5	TRBV20-1	.	TGCAGTGCTAGAGATGGCAGAAGAACTAGCAATCAGCCCCAGCATTTT	CSARDGRRTSNQPQHF
.	TRBJ2-5	TRBV7-9	.	TGTGCCAGCAGCTTATTTCGAGATGGCCAGTACTTC	CASSLFRDGQYF
.	TRBJ2-1	TRBV19	.	TGTGCCAGTAGTGAGGACAGACTTAGCTCCTACAATGAGCAGTTCTTC	CASSEDRLSSYNEQFF
.	TRBJ2-1	TRBV5-1	.	TGCGCCAGCAGCGCGAATGGGGACTCCTACAATGAGCAGTTCTTC	CASSANGDSYNEQFF
few	TRBJ2-2	TRBV7-2	TRBD2	TGTGCCAGCAGCCTCCGGGGGGCTAGCGGGTTCACCGGGGAGCTGTTTTTT	CASSLRGASGFTGELFF
.	TRBJ1-1	TRBV12-3/TRBV12-4	TRBD1	TGTGCCAGCAGTTTGGGACAGGGGCCCACTGAAGCTTTCTTT	CASSLGQGPTEAFF
many	TRBJ2-1	TRBV5-1	.	TGCGCCAGCAGCTCCTGGCCCAGAGAAAATGAGCAGTTCTTC	CASSSWPRENEQFF
few	TRBJ2-2	TRBV6-1	.	TGTGCCAGCAAAACGAGGACCCCCCACACCGGGGAGCTGTTTTTT	CASKTRTPHTGELFF
many	TRBJ2-1	TRBV12-3/TRBV12-4	.	TGTGCCAGCAGTTCGTTCTCAGGGGCCTCCTACAATGAGCAGTTCTTC	CASSSFSGASYNEQFF
.	TRBJ1-5	TRBV20-1	.	TGCAGTGCTATTGCGACAGGTCCCAATCAGCCCCAGCATTTT	CSAIATGPNQPQHF
many	TRBJ2-2	TRBV12-3/TRBV12-4	TRBD1	TGCGCCAGCAGCTGGACAGGGACCGGGGAGCTGTTTTTT	CASSWTGTGELFF
.	TRBJ2-2	TRBV5-1	.	TGCGCCAGCAGTCTCGGACAGAGTTTGGCCACCGGGGAGCTGTTTTTT	CASSLGQSLATGELFF
.	TRBJ2-7	TRBV6-1	.	TGTGCCAGCCGAAAAAGTACCGGGACGGTGTTATACGAGCAGTACTTC	CASRKSTGTVLYEQYF
few	TRBJ2-1	TRBV11-3	.	TGTGCCAGCAGCATGCGTGAGAGCTCCTACAATGAGCAGTTCTTC	CASSMRESSYNEQFF
.	TRBJ2-5	TRBV10-3	TRBD1	TGTGCCATCAGCGTGGGGACAGGCCACCAAGAGACCCAGTACTTC	CAISVGTGHQETQYF